Listed below are T cell receptor beta chains from one sample, sequenced in a study of early T cells in non-severe SARS-CoV-2 infection. Via MiXCR, TCRdb re-called the 5' RACE reads, giving one row per CDR3 protein. Of 40,000 or so distinct CDR3 sequences listed, 6.1% were seen once; the top ten hold 9.5% to 15%. Input material: whole blood. These TCRs come from an adult who was a healthcare worker with PCR-confirmed SARS-CoV-2 infection or an uninfected control (not recorded which). Both conserved end residues are part of each CDR3. The D gene is left open where the match is weak. Clone size is shown for a subset of rows, as once, few, many or a class of expanded clone.

v_call	clone_size	cdr3_length	j_call	d_call	cdr3_aa	cdr3_nt
TRBV6-2/TRBV6-3	few	15	TRBJ2-7	TRBD1	CASTSGQGSSYEQYF	TGTGCCAGCACCTCAGGACAGGGGAGCTCCTACGAGCAGTACTTC
TRBV5-1	many	13	TRBJ1-5	TRBD1	CASARDSNQPQHF	TGCGCCAGCGCCCGGGACAGTAATCAGCCCCAGCATTTT
TRBV30	many	11	TRBJ1-2	.	CAWSVHGFHTF	TGTGCCTGGAGTGTACACGGTTTCCACACCTTC
TRBV6-6	many	18	TRBJ2-7	TRBD2	CASSYQDSGGPRPYEQYF	TGTGCCAGCAGTTACCAGGATAGCGGGGGGCCGAGACCCTACGAGCAGTACTTC
TRBV2	few	12	TRBJ1-6	.	CASRTVSSPLHF	TGTGCCAGCCGGACAGTTAGTTCACCCCTCCACTTT
TRBV5-1	.	14	TRBJ1-1	.	CASSWGRRNTEAFF	TGCGCCAGCAGCTGGGGACGGAGGAACACTGAAGCTTTCTTT
TRBV7-6	few	17	TRBJ1-6	.	CASSLDGRGSYNSPLHF	TGTGCCAGCAGCTTAGATGGCAGGGGATCCTATAATTCACCCCTCCACTTT
TRBV12-3/TRBV12-4	.	11	TRBJ2-3	.	CASRGSDTQYF	TGTGCCAGCAGGGGGTCCGATACGCAGTATTTT
TRBV20-1	many	14	TRBJ2-5	TRBD2	CSAMRGAIEETQYF	TGCAGTGCTATGCGGGGGGCCATCGAGGAGACCCAGTACTTC
TRBV3-1	many	13	TRBJ1-4	.	CASSQGANEKLFF	TGTGCCAGCAGCCAAGGCGCTAATGAAAAACTGTTTTTT
TRBV28	once	15	TRBJ1-3	.	CASSPRVIFGNTIYF	TGTGCCAGCAGTCCGCGGGTCATTTTCGGAAACACCATATATTTT
TRBV5-6	.	15	TRBJ2-7	.	CASSSRDGKSYEQYF	TGTGCCAGCAGCTCGCGGGACGGGAAGTCCTACGAGCAGTACTTC
TRBV7-3	many	15	TRBJ2-1	.	CASSPGTPSYNEQFF	TGTGCCAGCAGCCCAGGGACACCTTCTTACAATGAGCAGTTCTTC
TRBV20-1	many	15	TRBJ2-3	TRBD2	CSASGGALGTDTQYF	TGCAGTGCCAGCGGGGGCGCTCTAGGGACAGATACGCAGTATTTT
TRBV3-1	few	15	TRBJ2-7	.	CASSQRGRAVDEQYF	TGTGCCAGCAGCCAAAGAGGGCGGGCGGTGGACGAGCAGTACTTC
TRBV10-3	many	16	TRBJ2-1	TRBD2	CAISVAGGSLENEQFF	TGTGCCATCAGTGTAGCGGGGGGCTCTTTAGAGAATGAGCAGTTCTTC
TRBV7-2	.	13	TRBJ2-3	TRBD2	CAERGGSSDTQYF	TGTGCCGAGCGGGGGGGTTCATCAGATACGCAGTATTTT
TRBV5-1	few	13	TRBJ1-6	TRBD1	CASSLGQGKPLHF	TGCGCCAGCAGCTTGGGACAGGGGAAACCCCTCCACTTT
TRBV7-2	.	14	TRBJ2-7	.	CASSSRTLFYEQYF	TGTGCCAGCAGCTCAAGGACGCTCTTCTACGAGCAGTACTTC
TRBV7-2	.	15	TRBJ2-2	.	CASSPRLGDAGELFF	TGTGCCAGCAGTCCCCGCTTGGGGGACGCCGGGGAGCTGTTTTTT
TRBV7-6	many	15	TRBJ2-1	.	CASSLDPSPGNEQFF	TGTGCCAGCAGCTTAGATCCGTCCCCGGGCAATGAGCAGTTCTTC
TRBV19	.	15	TRBJ2-6	.	CASSIRQSGANVLTF	TGTGCCAGTAGTATCAGGCAGTCTGGGGCCAACGTCCTGACTTTC
TRBV12-3/TRBV12-4	many	16	TRBJ2-1	.	CASSLGAQTSYNEQFF	TGTGCCAGCAGTTTAGGGGCGCAGACCTCCTACAATGAGCAGTTCTTC
TRBV29-1	few	17	TRBJ2-5	TRBD2	CSVDPGLPADLQETQYF	TGCAGCGTTGACCCGGGACTACCCGCCGACCTCCAAGAGACCCAGTACTTC
TRBV3-1	few	16	TRBJ2-1	.	CASSQDPGGAYNEQFF	TGTGCCAGCAGCCAAGATCCCGGGGGAGCCTACAATGAGCAGTTCTTC
TRBV9	many	11	TRBJ2-3	.	CASSTSDTQYF	TGTGCCAGCAGTACCTCCGATACGCAGTATTTT
TRBV5-1	few	13	TRBJ2-2	.	CASSTDGPGELFF	TGCGCCAGCAGCACGGACGGTCCCGGGGAGCTGTTTTTT
TRBV24-1	many	17	TRBJ2-1	TRBD2	CATSDIRGTSYSDEQFF	TGTGCCACCAGTGATATTAGAGGGACTAGCTATTCGGATGAGCAGTTCTTC
TRBV11-2	many	12	TRBJ1-5	.	CASSRQDQPQHF	TGTGCCAGCAGCAGACAGGATCAGCCCCAGCATTTT
TRBV3-1	few	14	TRBJ1-4	.	CASSQDTGNEKLFF	TGTGCCAGCAGCCAAGATACGGGTAATGAAAAACTGTTTTTT
TRBV4-3	many	16	TRBJ2-1	.	CASSQGLGGAYNEQFF	TGCGCCAGCAGCCAAGGCCTAGGGGGGGCCTACAATGAGCAGTTCTTC
TRBV28	few	15	TRBJ1-6	TRBD1	CASRNRGLLNSPLHF	TGTGCCAGCAGAAACAGGGGCCTTCTGAATTCACCCCTCCACTTT
TRBV12-3/TRBV12-4	many	16	TRBJ2-3	TRBD2	CASSPGLAGGPDTQYF	TGTGCCAGCAGCCCGGGACTAGCGGGGGGGCCAGATACGCAGTATTTT
TRBV7-2	many	16	TRBJ2-7	TRBD2	CASSSTAGTSGYEQYF	TGTGCCAGCAGCTCCACCGCGGGGACTAGCGGCTACGAGCAGTACTTC
TRBV20-1	many	13	TRBJ2-7	TRBD1	CSATRTGTYEQYF	TGCAGTGCTACCCGGACAGGGACGTACGAGCAGTACTTC
TRBV27	few	13	TRBJ2-7	.	CASNGDGPYEQYF	TGTGCCAGCAATGGGGACGGTCCCTACGAGCAGTACTTC
TRBV15	many	14	TRBJ1-6	TRBD1	CATSGKGAGSPLHF	TGTGCCACCAGCGGAAAGGGGGCCGGTTCACCCCTCCACTTT
TRBV30	few	13	TRBJ1-6	.	CAWRRQANSPLHF	TGTGCCTGGAGAAGACAGGCAAATTCACCCCTCCACTTT
TRBV6-6	.	17	TRBJ1-5	.	CASSYFGDGTSNQPQHF	TGTGCCAGCAGTTACTTTGGGGACGGAACCTCCAATCAGCCCCAGCATTTT
TRBV5-1	many	14	TRBJ2-2	.	CASTRGEGTGELFF	TGCGCCAGCACAAGGGGCGAGGGAACCGGGGAGCTGTTTTTT
TRBV4-1	many	20	TRBJ2-5	TRBD1	CASSQDPPSGDRVFEETQYF	TGCGCCAGCAGCCAAGATCCCCCTTCCGGGGACAGGGTGTTCGAAGAGACCCAGTACTTC
TRBV30	.	15	TRBJ1-2	.	CAWSVRSPPFYGYTF	TGTGCCTGGAGTGTACGCAGTCCTCCCTTCTATGGCTACACCTTC
TRBV2	few	15	TRBJ2-2	.	CASSEGGGGTGELFF	TGTGCCAGCAGTGAAGGCGGGGGCGGCACCGGGGAGCTGTTTTTT
TRBV7-6	many	17	TRBJ1-3	TRBD1	CASSPGTVIPPENTIYF	TGTGCCAGCAGCCCCGGGACAGTGATCCCCCCTGAAAACACCATATATTTT
TRBV20-1	few	14	TRBJ2-1	TRBD2	CSVGGRQTYNEQFF	TGCAGTGTTGGCGGGAGACAAACCTACAATGAGCAGTTCTTC
TRBV20-1	few	15	TRBJ1-5	TRBD1	CSARETGGDYQPQHF	TGCAGTGCTAGAGAAACAGGGGGAGATTATCAGCCCCAGCATTTT
TRBV12-3/TRBV12-4	few	11	TRBJ1-2	.	CASSLIYGYTF	TGTGCCAGCAGTCTCATCTATGGCTACACCTTC
TRBV3-1	few	13	TRBJ2-7	.	CASSPFGSGEQYF	TGTGCCAGCAGCCCTTTCGGTTCCGGCGAGCAGTACTTC